This T cell receptor beta chain was sequenced during a study of cytotoxic CD8 clonotypes in ibrutinib-treated CLL. Overall study results and limits: Private clonotypes, not public ones, expanded at ibrutinib response. Sample timing was unmatched between remission and later-progressing patients; lymph nodes unstudied. Baseline-level clonality went beyond age-matched healthy donors and moved in step with circulating CD8+ T-cell counts.

TCR beta library input comprised roughly 2 micrograms of genomic DNA from cryopreserved PBMCs. Points on this clone: Antigen: not known.

Trimming removed 2 bases from V and 1 base from J; junction bases left unmatched: 17. Germline CDR1 reads KGHSH; CDR2 reads LQKENI. This CDR3 spans 22 amino acids. The table came from immunoSEQ multiplex PCR; TCRdb's copy has only in-frame clones and leaves some out. The data contain some 300,000 clones, 80% of them singletons. Material: PBMCs, obtained before ibrutinib treatment. This sequence originates from a human donor with chronic lymphocytic leukemia. This chain links TRBV18 with TRBJ2-1; TRBD2 aligns across 13 bases. The DNA for the CDR3 is TGTGCCAGCTCACCATTCCTCGGAAAGAGCACTAGCGGGAGGGTGTCCTACAATGAGCAGTTCTTC. It specifies CASSPFLGKSTSGRVSYNEQFF. Full variable domain (rest looked up from reference TRBV18 and TRBJ2-1): NAGVMQNPRHLVRRRGQEARLRCSPMKGHSHVYWYRQLPEEGLKFMVYLQKENIIDESGMPKERFSAEFPKEGPSILRIQQVVRGDSAAYFCASSPFLGKSTSGRVSYNEQFFGPGTRLTVL.